These T cell receptor beta chains were read from a single sample in a study of OX40 agonist ivuxolimab in advanced cancers. Assay: immunoSEQ multiplex PCR; the TCRdb copy retains only in-frame clones and omits some. Of tens of thousands of clones detected, roughly 87% appear once; the ten largest clones hold less than 0.35%. The sequencing used CD4+ or CD8+ T cells sorted from blood, collected in a trial of the OX40 agonist ivuxolimab. The receptors come from an adult with an advanced solid tumor such as melanoma, head and neck, liver or kidney cancer. CDR3s include the opening cysteine and the closing phenylalanine or tryptophan. The order of the fields is CDR3 length, V gene, D gene, J gene, CDR3 protein. A D gene is named only where the DNA matches it firmly.

15	TRBV7-2	TRBD2	TRBJ2-3	CASSDRLAGGYTQYF
12	TRBV10-3	.	TRBJ2-1	CAIAGQSNEQFF
15	TRBV5-6	.	TRBJ2-7	CASSLASGGAGEQYF
12	TRBV11-2	.	TRBJ2-5	CASSLSRETQYF
13	TRBV2	TRBD2	TRBJ2-1	CASSAHLAEKQFF
17	TRBV6-1	TRBD1	TRBJ1-5	CASSATGTGGRHQPQHF
15	TRBV7-8	.	TRBJ1-1	CASSTHSGGNTEAFF
14	TRBV7-9	TRBD1	TRBJ2-7	CASSFDRGPGEQYF
16	TRBV6-1	.	TRBJ2-3	CASSERGRHNSDTQYF
15	TRBV6-1	.	TRBJ1-5	CASSESRARGQPQHF
17	TRBV10-1	TRBD1	TRBJ2-3	CASSEHGRQGSTDTQYF
15	TRBV7-9	.	TRBJ1-2	CASSLAAGERGGYTF
13	TRBV5-1	.	TRBJ1-1	CASTRSTDTEAFF
14	TRBV2	TRBD1	TRBJ1-4	CASSEGTGEEKLFF
18	TRBV14	TRBD2	TRBJ2-3	CASSPRLAGGLSTDTQYF
14	TRBV11-3	.	TRBJ2-5	CASSHRDGQETQYF
15	TRBV5-5	.	TRBJ2-1	CASSLGRGGYNEQFF
14	TRBV19	TRBD1	TRBJ1-4	CASRNDRDNEKLFF
13	TRBV9	.	TRBJ1-1	CASSGRQNTEAFF
11	TRBV10-3	.	TRBJ2-3	CATLRADTQYF
14	TRBV5-1	TRBD1	TRBJ1-3	CASSLDRAGNTIYF
13	TRBV2	.	TRBJ1-1	CASSEGYSGDAFF
14	TRBV30	.	TRBJ1-5	CAWNGGSGYQPQHF
16	TRBV19	.	TRBJ2-3	CATNPAGLNKGDTQYF
15	TRBV7-2	.	TRBJ1-1	CASTREGQALSWAFF
16	TRBV27	.	TRBJ1-1	CASSLSGQGWNTEAFF
12	TRBV6-5	.	TRBJ2-2	CASSGLVGELFF
18	TRBV28	.	TRBJ2-3	CASSRGLTSSTSTDTQYF
16	TRBV2	TRBD1	TRBJ1-4	CASRKGQLIRNEKLFF
13	TRBV2	TRBD2	TRBJ2-7	CASSVAGAYEQYF
14	TRBV6-6	.	TRBJ1-1	CASSYSGRDTEAFF
16	TRBV7-9	.	TRBJ1-1	CASSLRVPGARTEAFF
15	TRBV5-1	TRBD2	TRBJ2-1	CASSFTSGAYNEQFF
12	TRBV30	.	TRBJ1-1	CAWMDTSLRAFF
13	TRBV6-5	.	TRBJ2-2	CASSNLYTGELFF
15	TRBV2	.	TRBJ2-7	CASSESEGLTYEQYF
13	TRBV15	.	TRBJ2-3	CARKGGPTDTQYF
15	TRBV28	TRBD1	TRBJ1-1	CASTPSGTGDTEAFF
14	TRBV5-1	.	TRBJ2-5	CASSMGRTQETQYF
21	TRBV5-1	TRBD1	TRBJ2-6	CASTPGTGRPYGISGANVLTF
16	TRBV11-2	TRBD1	TRBJ2-5	CASSLSDRGPQETQYF
14	TRBV5-1	TRBD2	TRBJ2-2	CASSWRGEGGELFF
16	TRBV28	TRBD1	TRBJ2-2	CASSSPGQGNTGELFF
14	TRBV28	TRBD2	TRBJ2-7	CASRLSGGAYEQYF
15	TRBV7-6	.	TRBJ2-6	CASSLDISGANVLTF
19	TRBV15	TRBD1	TRBJ2-3	CATSRVIIRTGGGTDTQYF
14	TRBV5-6	.	TRBJ2-3	CASSSGLSTDTQYF
15	TRBV9	.	TRBJ2-5	CASSVGGGRPETQYF
13	TRBV6-1	.	TRBJ2-3	CAGRTASTDTQYF
15	TRBV9	.	TRBJ2-3	CASSVVKGSTDTQYF
14	TRBV29-1	.	TRBJ1-3	CSVVFGYSGNTIYF
14	TRBV7-2	.	TRBJ2-7	CASSRDVGSYEQYF
17	TRBV5-4	.	TRBJ2-6	CASSSDEVSSGANVLTF
16	TRBV18	TRBD1	TRBJ1-3	CASSPGQGFSGNTIYF